This T cell receptor (beta chain) was sequenced in a study of cytomegalovirus exposure and HLA in healthy donors listed by TCRdb under 2017. Concerning the study at large: In an earlier analysis of 587 of the donors, approximately 300 Gb of sequence data and approximately 100 million unique TCR beta sequences from 180 million or so T cells were reported. Roughly 300 gigabases of sequencing data and some 85 million unique TCR sequences were included in an early release covering roughly 600 HLA-typed donors. Among the roughly 410 genotyped donors, more than 70% belonged to the genetic ancestry cluster associated with self-reported Caucasian donors. The study was designed to test whether signatures of past pathogen exposure could be identified by cataloging public T cell receptors. The T cell repertoires of roughly 660 subjects were profiled by immunosequencing and related to cytomegalovirus serostatus. Along with the roughly 670-subject first cohort, a separate validation cohort of over 90 different subjects was used. To predict cytomegalovirus infection status, the study brought together high-throughput TCR immunosequencing, statistical association of individual TCRs with disease status, and machine learning. To study patterns of TCR occurrence, a later analysis re-analyzed previously published TCR beta repertoires from around 670 donors and added high-resolution HLA genotyping. Rather than drawing on any new phenotypic data, the later analysis identified candidate immune exposures from TCR beta sequences and the way those sequences occurred across donors. An earlier analysis of some 500 of the donors applied high-throughput TCR beta sequencing to assess whether each TCR beta V gene segment acted as functional or pseudogenic. Donor age, sex, ethnicity and CMV serostatus were collected together with the repertoire data. In a later genetic analysis, genome-wide SNP genotypes for about three fifths of the 666 donors were used, and that subset was treated as a discovery cohort. Every discovery cohort repertoire had been produced on one sequencing platform. HLA typing included class I and class II loci at four-digit resolution. Typing coverage varied by locus: roughly 620-640 donors for A, B, C, DRB1 and DQB1; approximately 500 for DQA1; nearly 610 for DPA1; 450 to 480 for DPB1. Because of strong linkage in the cohort, a few DR-DQ haplotypes were treated as single units for association and clustering. Among roughly 400 genotyped donors of the cohort, an average of approximately 250,000 unique TCR beta nucleotide sequences were sequenced per donor, roughly a sixth of them non-productive. The full study reports these points: A further reported finding was that TCR beta sequences accurately predicted the HLA-A and HLA-B alleles for most subjects in the first cohort. The cohort was sequenced for TCR beta chains only, and without alpha or paired-chain data the features that could be detected were limited. According to the authors, the approach could potentially be generalized to other disease states and immunological phenotypes. The classifier was reported to diagnose cytomegalovirus status with high specificity and sensitivity in both the original cohort and the validation cohort. In vitro tests confirmed that three of the cytomegalovirus-associated TCR beta chains recognize cytomegalovirus antigens. In a later analysis, the rate of TCR association differed among HLA loci, with DRB1 alleles having the most associated TCRs and HLA-C alleles having the fewest. Compared with the roughly 670-donor mean, donors in an Asian-associated ancestry cluster had fewer N-insertions in productive TCRs, according to a later genetic analysis. Correlated functional status among segregating V segments might reflect linkage disequilibrium, but an unknown experimental factor could not be ruled out. Most TCR sequences were seen in very few donors, while some public TCRs were found in many individuals. Some IMGT-functional V segments, including TRBV6-2 and TRBV6-3, could not be distinguished by the 87-base-pair reads and were therefore excluded. In an earlier analysis of approximately 590 of the donors, most TCR beta V segments appeared in productive rearrangements about 87% or about 30% of the time, broadly matching IMGT annotations. In a later analysis, 15,000 to 20,000 TCR beta sequences were associated with specific HLA alleles at a false discovery rate of 0.05. For the cohort, immune exposure information was limited to CMV serostatus. Presence/absence analyses assumed roughly uniform sequencing depth across donors, an assumption that may not hold. HLA typing was unavailable for some donors at each locus, so association tests used only the typed subset. V-gene and J-gene trimming of TCR beta chains was associated with a missense DCLRE1C variant in a later genetic analysis, and the association was replicated in an independent cohort. In a later analysis, HLA-associated TCR beta chains were found to be more clonally expanded and to have lower generation probabilities than equally common non-associated chains. Most CMV-associated TCR beta chains appeared to be HLA-restricted in a later analysis, and the HLA associations seemed to be driven largely by CMV exposure. Because counts were too low, some 17 rarely observed V segments, including chromosome 9 orphons, were left out of the earlier analysis of several hundred of the donors. According to a later analysis, parvovirus B19, influenza, CMV and Epstein-Barr virus appeared linked to several top co-occurrence clusters. In the study, 150 to 200 TCR beta chains were listed as associated with cytomegalovirus. The sequencing pipeline was judged likely to have produced a cluster of highly shared sequence variants as a technical artifact. When HLA alleles, especially DR and DQ, strongly co-occurred, attributing TCR associations to individual alleles was difficult.

This clone was detected only a few times. Its antigen is unknown. Base qualities are not provided; no much larger clone lies one nucleotide away. The library came from the immunoSEQ multiplex PCR assay. A mixture of 60 forward primers for TCR Vbeta segments and 13 reverse primers for TCR Jbeta segments was used in the multiplex PCR. A multiplex PCR assay on genomic DNA amplified the CDR3 region of rearranged TCR beta genes. On the Illumina HiSeq System, the amplified TCR beta libraries were sequenced as 87-base-pair reads. Per the original workflow: A later analysis tallied 75 million to 95 million unique TCR beta chains across the roughly 610 repertoires, and some 10 million of those chains were shared by two or more donors. Raw reads were error-corrected and collapsed into unique sequences by a nearest-neighbor algorithm in which closely related sequences were merged to remove PCR and sequencing errors. To assign V, D and J gene segments, CDR3 sequences were aligned to IMGT reference sequences. For a sequence to be retained, a match of at least six nucleotides was required to both a V gene segment and a J gene segment. A rearrangement counted as productive if the CDR3 had no stop codons and remained in frame with V and J, and every other rearrangement counted as non-productive. Following IMGT convention, CDR3 was defined as the stretch from the second conserved V-encoded cysteine up to the conserved J-encoded phenylalanine. The earlier analysis of approximately 500 of the donors excluded sequences that lacked an unambiguous match to a single V gene segment. An earlier analysis of some 610 of the donors called V segments functional above 56.7% productive rearrangements and segregating when the between-donor standard deviation exceeded 5%. A statistical classification framework was built for diagnosing cytomegalovirus status from the catalog of TCR beta chain sequences. In a later analysis, TCR nucleotide sequences were compared against IMGT/GENE-DB human TR gene sequences so that V and J genes could be assigned. Using the TCRdist pipeline, a later analysis assigned CDR3 sequences along with most-parsimonious VDJ recombination scenarios. In a later analysis, each TCR beta chain was defined by its CDR3 amino acid sequence together with its V-gene family, and reads without a unique V-gene family were excluded. To address suspected cross-contamination and a sequencing artifact, a later analysis removed approximately 600 highly shared, low-generation-probability nucleotide sequences. A later analysis calculated a clonal expansion index for each public chain from normalized within-repertoire ranks of inferred template counts. A later analysis computed generation probabilities with a VDJ recombination model fitted to out-of-frame rearrangements, and checked the results against IGoR. In a later analysis, hypergeometric tests were used to score TCR-TCR, TCR-HLA and TCR-CMV co-occurrence, with a repertoire-size bias correction applied to TCR pairs. False discovery rates were estimated in a later analysis by permuting HLA or CMV assignments 20 times. In a later analysis, co-occurring TCRs were grouped using DBSCAN, and TCRdist sequence similarity was added for clustering within HLA-allele-positive subsets. Co-occurrence clustering excluded repertoires with fewer than 30,000 or more than 120,000 public chains, plus five with anomalous nucleotide sharing. Sourced from immuneACCESS, this table was stored by TCRdb with only in-frame sequences that have V and J called. A share of the clones is absent; for the studies checked, an unresolved V gene accounts for under half, and the remainder has no known explanation. That table supplies the V and J calls and clone size; D and trimming were determined from the DNA. In this sample the table shows 100,000 to 150,000 clones, more than 65% of which occur a single time. About 1.7% of the sample goes to the ten largest clones.

The germline V gene sets CDR1 to MNHEY and CDR2 to SVGAGI. The germline ends are 12 bases apart after V is trimmed by 4 bases and J by 3 bases. Reading from cysteine to phenylalanine, the CDR3 counts 14 amino acids. Only the CDR3 part of the read is kept: 42 bases, read in frame from the first base. The cohort consisted of 650 to 700 healthy bone marrow donors. At the time of sampling, every cohort member was nominally healthy, though immune exposures that went unrecorded were likely present. The donor tested CMV seronegative and was one of the 352 seronegative cohort members. Each donor provided a peripheral blood sample, and peripheral blood mononuclear cells were used for TCR beta sequencing. Genomic DNA was extracted from the blood cell samples with the Qiagen DNeasy Blood Extraction Kit.

This sequence uses TRBV6-5 and TRBJ1-1, and perhaps TRBD1 as D gene, on 5 matching bases. Sequencing was performed on PBMCs. This clonotype was sampled from a man in his late teens or twenties in good health and CMV-seronegative. The nucleotide sequence is TGTGCCAGCAGTTCCCCGGGAGGGGACACTGAAGCTTTCTTT. This translates into CASSSPGGDTEAFF.